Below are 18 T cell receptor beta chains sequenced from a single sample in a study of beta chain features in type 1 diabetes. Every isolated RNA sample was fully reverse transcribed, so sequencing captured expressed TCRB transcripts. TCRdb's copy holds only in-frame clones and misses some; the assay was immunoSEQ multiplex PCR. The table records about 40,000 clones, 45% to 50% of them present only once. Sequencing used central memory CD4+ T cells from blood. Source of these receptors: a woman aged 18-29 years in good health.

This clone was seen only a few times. The CDR3 loop is CASSTDPGGRETQYF. CDR3 DNA: TGTGCCAGCAGCACAGACCCAGGGGGACGAGAGACCCAGTACTTC. V is TRBV5-4 and J is TRBJ2-5; 7 nucleotides match TRBD1. J was trimmed by 4 bases and V by 4 bases; bases with no gene match: 10. The CDR3 contains 15 residues. Germline V gene data show CDR1 as SGHNT and CDR2 as YYREEE (reference sequence).

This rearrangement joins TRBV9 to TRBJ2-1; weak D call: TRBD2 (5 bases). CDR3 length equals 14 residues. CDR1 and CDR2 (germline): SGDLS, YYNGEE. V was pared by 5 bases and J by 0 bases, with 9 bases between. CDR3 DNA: TGTGCCAGCAGGAGACTAAGCTCCTACAATGAGCAGTTCTTC. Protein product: CASRRLSSYNEQFF.

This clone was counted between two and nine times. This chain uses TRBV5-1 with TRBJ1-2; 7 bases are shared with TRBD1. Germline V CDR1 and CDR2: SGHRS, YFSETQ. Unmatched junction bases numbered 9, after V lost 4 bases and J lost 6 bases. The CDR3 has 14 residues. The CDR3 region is CASSPDGDSNGYTF. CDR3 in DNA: TGCGCCAGCAGCCCTGATGGGGACAGCAATGGCTACACCTTC.

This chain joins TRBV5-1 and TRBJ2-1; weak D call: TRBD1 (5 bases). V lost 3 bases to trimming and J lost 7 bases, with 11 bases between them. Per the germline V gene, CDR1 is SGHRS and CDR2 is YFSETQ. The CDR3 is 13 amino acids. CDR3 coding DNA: TGCGCCAGCAGCTCCGGACACCAGAATGAGCAGTTCTTC. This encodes CASSSGHQNEQFF.

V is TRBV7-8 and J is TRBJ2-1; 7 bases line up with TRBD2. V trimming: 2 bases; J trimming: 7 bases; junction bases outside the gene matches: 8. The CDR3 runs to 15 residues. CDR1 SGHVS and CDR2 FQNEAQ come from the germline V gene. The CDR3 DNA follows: TGTGCCAGCAGCTTATGGGAGGGCCGCGGGAATGAGCAGTTCTTC. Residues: CASSLWEGRGNEQFF.

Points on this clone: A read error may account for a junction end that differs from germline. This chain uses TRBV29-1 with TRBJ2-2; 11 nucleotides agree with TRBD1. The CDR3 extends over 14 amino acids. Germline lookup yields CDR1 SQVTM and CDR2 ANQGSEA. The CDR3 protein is CSVEESGQGVRALF. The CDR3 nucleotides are TGCAGCGTTGAAGAATCGGGACAGGGGGTCCGCGCCCTTTTT.

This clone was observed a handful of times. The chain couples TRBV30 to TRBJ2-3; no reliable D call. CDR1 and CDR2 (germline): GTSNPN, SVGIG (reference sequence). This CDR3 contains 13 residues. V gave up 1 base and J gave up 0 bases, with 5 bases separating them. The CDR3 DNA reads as TGTGCCTGGAGTGAAGCTAGCACAGATACGCAGTATTTT. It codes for CAWSEASTDTQYF.

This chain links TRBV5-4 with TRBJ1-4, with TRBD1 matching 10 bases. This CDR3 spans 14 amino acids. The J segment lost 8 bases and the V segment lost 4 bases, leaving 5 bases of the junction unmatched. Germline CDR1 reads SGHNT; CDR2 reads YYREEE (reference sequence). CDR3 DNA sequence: TGTGCCAGCAGCCTCGGACAGGGGGGAGAAAAACTGTTTTTT. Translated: CASSLGQGGEKLFF.

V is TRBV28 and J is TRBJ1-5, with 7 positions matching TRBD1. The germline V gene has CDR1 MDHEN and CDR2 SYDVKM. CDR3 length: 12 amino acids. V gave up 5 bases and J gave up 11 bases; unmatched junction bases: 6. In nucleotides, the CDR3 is TGTGCCAGCAGTGTGGGACAGAAGGCCCAGCATTTT. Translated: CASSVGQKAQHF.

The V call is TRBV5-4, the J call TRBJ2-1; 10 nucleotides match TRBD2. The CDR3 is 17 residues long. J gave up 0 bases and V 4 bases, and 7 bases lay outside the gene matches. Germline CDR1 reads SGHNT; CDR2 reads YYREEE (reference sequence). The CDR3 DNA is TGTGCCAGCAGCGGAAAGGTAGCGGGGGGCTCCTACAATGAGCAGTTCTTC. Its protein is CASSGKVAGGSYNEQFF.

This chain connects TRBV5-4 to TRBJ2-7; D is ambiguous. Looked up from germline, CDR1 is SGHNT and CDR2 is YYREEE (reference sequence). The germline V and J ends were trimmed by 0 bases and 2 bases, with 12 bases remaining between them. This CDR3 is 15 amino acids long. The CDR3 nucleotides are TGTGCCAGCAGCTTGGATTTCGGGTCGACCTACGAGCAGTACTTC. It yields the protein CASSLDFGSTYEQYF.

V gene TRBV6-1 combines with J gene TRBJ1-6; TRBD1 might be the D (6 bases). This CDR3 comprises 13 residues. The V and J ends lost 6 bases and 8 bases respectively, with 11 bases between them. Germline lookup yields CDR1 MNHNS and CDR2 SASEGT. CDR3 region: CASSGGPDSPLHF. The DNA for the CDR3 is TGTGCCAGCAGCGGGGGGCCGGATTCACCCCTCCACTTT.

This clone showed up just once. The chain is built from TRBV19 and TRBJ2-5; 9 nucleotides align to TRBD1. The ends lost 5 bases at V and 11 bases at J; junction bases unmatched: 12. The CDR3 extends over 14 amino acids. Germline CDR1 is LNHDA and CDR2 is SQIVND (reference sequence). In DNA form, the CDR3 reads TGTGCCAGTAGTGCACAGGGGGCCATCTTTAAGCAGTACTTC. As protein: CASSAQGAIFKQYF.

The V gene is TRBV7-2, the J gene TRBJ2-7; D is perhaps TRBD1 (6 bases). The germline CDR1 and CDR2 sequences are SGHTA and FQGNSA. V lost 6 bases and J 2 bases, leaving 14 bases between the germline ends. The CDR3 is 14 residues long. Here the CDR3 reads CASSSDRRPYEQYF. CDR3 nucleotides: TGTGCCAGCAGTTCCGACAGGCGCCCCTACGAGCAGTACTTC.

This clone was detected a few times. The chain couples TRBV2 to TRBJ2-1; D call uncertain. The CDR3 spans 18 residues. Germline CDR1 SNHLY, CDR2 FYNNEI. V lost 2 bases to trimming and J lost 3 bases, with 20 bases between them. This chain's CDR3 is CASSEMWAQATDYNEQFF. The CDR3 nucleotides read TGTGCCAGCAGTGAAATGTGGGCCCAGGCTACCGACTACAATGAGCAGTTCTTC.

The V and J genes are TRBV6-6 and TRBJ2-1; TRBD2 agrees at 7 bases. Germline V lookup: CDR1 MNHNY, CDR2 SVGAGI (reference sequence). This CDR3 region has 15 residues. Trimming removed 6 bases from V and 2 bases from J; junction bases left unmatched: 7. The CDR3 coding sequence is TGTGCCAGCAGACAGAGCGGGAAGACCTACAATGAGCAGTTCTTC. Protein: CASRQSGKTYNEQFF.

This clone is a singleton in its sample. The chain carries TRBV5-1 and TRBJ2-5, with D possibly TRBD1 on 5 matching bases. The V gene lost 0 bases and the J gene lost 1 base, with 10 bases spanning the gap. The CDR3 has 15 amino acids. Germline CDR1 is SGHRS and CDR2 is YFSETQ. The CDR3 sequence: CASSLVDRSQETQYF. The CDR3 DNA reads TGCGCCAGCAGCTTGGTCGACAGAAGCCAAGAGACCCAGTACTTC.

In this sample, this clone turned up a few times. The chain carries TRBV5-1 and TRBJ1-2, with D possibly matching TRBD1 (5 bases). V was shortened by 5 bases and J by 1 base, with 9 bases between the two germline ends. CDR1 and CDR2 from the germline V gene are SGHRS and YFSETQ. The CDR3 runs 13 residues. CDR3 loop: CASRQGSNYGYTF. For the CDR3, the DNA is TGCGCCAGCAGGCAGGGAAGTAACTATGGCTACACCTTC.